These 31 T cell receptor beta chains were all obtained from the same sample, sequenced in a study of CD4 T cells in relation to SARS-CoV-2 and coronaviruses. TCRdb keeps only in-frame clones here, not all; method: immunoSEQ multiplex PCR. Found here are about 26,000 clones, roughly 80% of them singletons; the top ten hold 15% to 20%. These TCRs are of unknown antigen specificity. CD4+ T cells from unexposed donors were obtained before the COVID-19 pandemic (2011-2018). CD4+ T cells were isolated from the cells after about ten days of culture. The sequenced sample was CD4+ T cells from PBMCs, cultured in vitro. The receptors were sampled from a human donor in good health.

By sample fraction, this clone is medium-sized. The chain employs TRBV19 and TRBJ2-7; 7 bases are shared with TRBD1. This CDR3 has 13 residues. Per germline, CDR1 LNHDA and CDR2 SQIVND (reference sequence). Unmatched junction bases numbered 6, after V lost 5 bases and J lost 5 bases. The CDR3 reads CASSPQGLDEQYF. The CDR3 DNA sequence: TGTGCCAGTAGTCCACAGGGGCTGGACGAGCAGTACTTC.

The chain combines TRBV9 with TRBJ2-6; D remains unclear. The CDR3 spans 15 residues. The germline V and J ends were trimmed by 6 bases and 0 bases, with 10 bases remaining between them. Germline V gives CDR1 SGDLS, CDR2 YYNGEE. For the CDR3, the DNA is TGTGCCAGCACCACCCCGCTCTCTGGGGCCAACGTCCTGACTTTC. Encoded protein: CASTTPLSGANVLTF.

In DNA, the CDR3 is TGTGCCAGCAGCCGGAGCACAGATACGCAGTATTTT. Translation: CASSRSTDTQYF. V gene TRBV12-3 or TRBV12-4 combines with J gene TRBJ2-3, with D hard to call. The CDR3 extends over 12 amino acids. Between the trimmed V and J ends, which lost 6 bases and 0 bases, there was a span of 4 bases.

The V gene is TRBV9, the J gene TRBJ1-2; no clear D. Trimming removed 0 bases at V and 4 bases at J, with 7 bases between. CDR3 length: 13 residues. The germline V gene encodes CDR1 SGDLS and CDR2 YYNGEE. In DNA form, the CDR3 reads TGTGCCAGCAGCGTAGGCGGAGGCTATGGCTACACCTTC. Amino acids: CASSVGGGYGYTF.

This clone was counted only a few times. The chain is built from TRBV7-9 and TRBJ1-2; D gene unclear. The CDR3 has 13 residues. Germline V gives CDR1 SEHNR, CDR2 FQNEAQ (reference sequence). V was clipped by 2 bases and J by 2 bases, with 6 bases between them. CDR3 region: CASSLHMNYGYTF. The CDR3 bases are TGTGCCAGCAGCTTACACATGAACTATGGCTACACCTTC.

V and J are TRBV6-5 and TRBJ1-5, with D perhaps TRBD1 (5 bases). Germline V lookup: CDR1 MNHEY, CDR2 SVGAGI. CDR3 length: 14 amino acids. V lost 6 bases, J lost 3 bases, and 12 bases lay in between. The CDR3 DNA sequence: TGTGCCAGCAGACCACGACAGTACAATCAGCCCCAGCATTTT. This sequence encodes CASRPRQYNQPQHF.

This CDR3 reads CASSTYNTGELFF. CDR3 sequence (DNA): TGTGCCAGCAGTACTTATAACACCGGGGAGCTGTTTTTT. This chain connects TRBV6-5 to TRBJ2-2; the D is unclear. V was pared by 5 bases and J by 2 bases, with 6 bases between. Germline V gene sequence: CDR1 MNHEY, CDR2 SVGAGI. The CDR3 is 13 residues long.

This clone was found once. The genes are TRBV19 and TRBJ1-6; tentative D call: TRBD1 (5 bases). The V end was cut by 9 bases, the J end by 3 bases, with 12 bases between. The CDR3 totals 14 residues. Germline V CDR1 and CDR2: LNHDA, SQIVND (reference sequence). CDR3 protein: CASRDGDYNSPLHF. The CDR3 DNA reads TGTGCCAGCCGGGACGGAGACTATAATTCACCCCTCCACTTT.

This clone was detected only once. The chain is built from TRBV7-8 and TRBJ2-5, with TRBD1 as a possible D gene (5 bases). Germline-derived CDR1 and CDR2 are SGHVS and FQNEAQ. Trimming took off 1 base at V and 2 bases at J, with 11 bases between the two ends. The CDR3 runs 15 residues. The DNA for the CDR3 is TGTGCCAGCAGCTTAGGGCAGGGTCGGCAAGAGACCCAGTACTTC. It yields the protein CASSLGQGRQETQYF. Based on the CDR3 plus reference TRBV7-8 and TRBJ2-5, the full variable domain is GAGVSQSPRYKVAKRGQDVALRCDPISGHVSLFWYQQALGQGPEFLTYFQNEAQLDKSGLPSDRFFAERPEGSVSTLKIQRTQQEDSAVYLCASSLGQGRQETQYFGPGTRLLVL.

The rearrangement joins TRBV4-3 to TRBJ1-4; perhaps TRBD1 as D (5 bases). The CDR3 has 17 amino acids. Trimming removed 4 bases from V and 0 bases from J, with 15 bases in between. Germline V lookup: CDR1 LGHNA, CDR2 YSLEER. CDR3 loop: CASSPLGGTPTNEKLFF. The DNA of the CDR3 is TGCGCCAGCAGCCCCCTGGGCGGGACGCCAACTAATGAAAAACTGTTTTTT.

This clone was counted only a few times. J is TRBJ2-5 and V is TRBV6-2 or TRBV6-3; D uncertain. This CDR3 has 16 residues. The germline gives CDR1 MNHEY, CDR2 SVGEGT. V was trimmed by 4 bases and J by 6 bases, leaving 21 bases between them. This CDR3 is CASSSMSAKLRQTQYF. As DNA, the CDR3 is TGTGCCAGCAGTTCCATGAGCGCCAAATTAAGGCAGACCCAGTACTTC.

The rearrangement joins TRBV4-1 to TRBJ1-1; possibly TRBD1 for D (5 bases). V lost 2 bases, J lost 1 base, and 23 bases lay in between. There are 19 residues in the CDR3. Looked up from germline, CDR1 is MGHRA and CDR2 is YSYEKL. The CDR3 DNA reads TGCGCCAGCAGCCAATTGGTGGGGGGACCTATTCGCCAGAACACTGAAGCTTTCTTT. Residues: CASSQLVGGPIRQNTEAFF.

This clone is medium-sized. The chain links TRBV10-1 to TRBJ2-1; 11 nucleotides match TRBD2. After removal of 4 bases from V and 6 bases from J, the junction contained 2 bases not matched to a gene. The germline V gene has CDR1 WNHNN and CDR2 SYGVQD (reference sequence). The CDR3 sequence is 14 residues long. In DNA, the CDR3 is TGCGCCAGCAGTGCTAGCGGGGGGACCAATGAGCAGTTCTTC. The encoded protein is CASSASGGTNEQFF.

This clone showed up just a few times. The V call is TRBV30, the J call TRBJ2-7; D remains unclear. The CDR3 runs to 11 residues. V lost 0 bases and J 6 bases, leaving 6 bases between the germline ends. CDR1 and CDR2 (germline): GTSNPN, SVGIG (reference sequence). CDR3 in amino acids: CAWSVSREQYF. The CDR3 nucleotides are TGTGCCTGGAGTGTTTCCCGCGAGCAGTACTTC.

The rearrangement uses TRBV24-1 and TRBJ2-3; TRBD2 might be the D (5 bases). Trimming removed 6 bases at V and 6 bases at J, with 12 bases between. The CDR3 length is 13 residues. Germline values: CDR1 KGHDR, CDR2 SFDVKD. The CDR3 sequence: CATSTKGDDTQYF. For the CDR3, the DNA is TGTGCCACCAGTACTAAGGGAGACGATACGCAGTATTTT.

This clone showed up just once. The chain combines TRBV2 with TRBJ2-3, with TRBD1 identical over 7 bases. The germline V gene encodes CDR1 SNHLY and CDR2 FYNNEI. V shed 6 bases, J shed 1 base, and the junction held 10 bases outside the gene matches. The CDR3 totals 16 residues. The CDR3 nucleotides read TGTGCCAGCAGAGAGACAGGGTTGTTCGGCACAGATACGCAGTATTTT. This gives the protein CASRETGLFGTDTQYF.

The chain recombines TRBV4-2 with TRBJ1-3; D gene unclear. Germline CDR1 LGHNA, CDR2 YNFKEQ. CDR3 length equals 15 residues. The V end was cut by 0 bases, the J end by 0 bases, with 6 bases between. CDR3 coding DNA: TGTGCCAGCAGCCAAGACTTCTACTCTGGAAACACCATATATTTT. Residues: CASSQDFYSGNTIYF.

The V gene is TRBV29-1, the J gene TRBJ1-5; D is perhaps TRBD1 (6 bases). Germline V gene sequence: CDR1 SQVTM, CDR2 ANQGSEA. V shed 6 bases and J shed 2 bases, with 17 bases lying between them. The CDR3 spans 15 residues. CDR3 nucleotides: TGCAGCGTATCCTTTGGGGGCTCGGGCAATCAGCCCCAGCATTTT. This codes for CSVSFGGSGNQPQHF.

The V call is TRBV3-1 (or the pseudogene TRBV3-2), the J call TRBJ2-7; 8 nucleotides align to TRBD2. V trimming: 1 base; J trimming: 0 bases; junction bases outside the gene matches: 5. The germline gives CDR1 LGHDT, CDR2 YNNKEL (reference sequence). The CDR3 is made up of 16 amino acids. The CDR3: CASSQGGAGGSYEQYF. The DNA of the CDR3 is TGTGCCAGCAGCCAAGGGGGGGCGGGGGGCTCCTACGAGCAGTACTTC.

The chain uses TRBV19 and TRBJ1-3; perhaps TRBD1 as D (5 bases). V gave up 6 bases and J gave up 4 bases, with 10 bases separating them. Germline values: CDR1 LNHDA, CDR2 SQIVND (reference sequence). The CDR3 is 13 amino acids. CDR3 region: CASRWTSGNTIYF. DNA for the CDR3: TGTGCCAGTAGATGGACATCCGGAAACACCATATATTTT.

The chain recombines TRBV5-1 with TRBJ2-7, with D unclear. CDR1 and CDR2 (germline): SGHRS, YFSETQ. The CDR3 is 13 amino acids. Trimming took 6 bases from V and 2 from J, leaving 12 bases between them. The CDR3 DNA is TGCGCCAGCACGAAGGACGGAGCCTACGAGCAGTACTTC. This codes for CASTKDGAYEQYF. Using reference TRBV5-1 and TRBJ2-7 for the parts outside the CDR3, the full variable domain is KAGVTQTPRYLIKTRGQQVTLSCSPISGHRSVSWYQQTPGQGLQFLFEYFSETQRNKGNFPGRFSGRQFSNSRSEMNVSTLELGDSALYLCASTKDGAYEQYFGPGTRLTVT.

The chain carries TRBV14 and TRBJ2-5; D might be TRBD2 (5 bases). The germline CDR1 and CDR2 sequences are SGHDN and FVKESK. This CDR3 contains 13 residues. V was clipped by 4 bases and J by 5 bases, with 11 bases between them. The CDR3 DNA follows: TGTGCCAGCAGCCTGAGCGGATTGGAGACCCAGTACTTC. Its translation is CASSLSGLETQYF. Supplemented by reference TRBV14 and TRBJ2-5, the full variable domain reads EAGVTQFPSHSVIEKGQTVTLRCDPISGHDNLYWYRRVMGKEIKFLLHFVKESKQDESGMPNNRFLAERTGGTYSTLKVQPAELEDSGVYFCASSLSGLETQYFGPGTRLLVL.

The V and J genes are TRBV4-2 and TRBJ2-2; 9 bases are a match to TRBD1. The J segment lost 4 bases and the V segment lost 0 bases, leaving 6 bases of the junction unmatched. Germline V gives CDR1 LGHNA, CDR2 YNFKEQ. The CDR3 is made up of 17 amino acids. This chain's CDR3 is CASSQDTGGLGTGELFF. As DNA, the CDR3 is TGTGCCAGCAGCCAAGATACAGGGGGCCTGGGCACCGGGGAGCTGTTTTTT.

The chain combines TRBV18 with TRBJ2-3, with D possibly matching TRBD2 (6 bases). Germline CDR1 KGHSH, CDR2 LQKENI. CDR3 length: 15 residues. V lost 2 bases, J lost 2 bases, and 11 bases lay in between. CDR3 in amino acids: CASSPAEGLTDTQYF. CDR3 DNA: TGTGCCAGCTCACCAGCGGAGGGGCTCACAGATACGCAGTATTTT.

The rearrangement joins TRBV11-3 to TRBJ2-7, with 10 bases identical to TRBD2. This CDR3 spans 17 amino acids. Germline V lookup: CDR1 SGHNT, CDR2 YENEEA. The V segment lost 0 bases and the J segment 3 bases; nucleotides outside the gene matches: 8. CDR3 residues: CASSLDPLAGVRYEQYF. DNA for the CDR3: TGTGCCAGCAGCTTAGATCCTCTAGCGGGGGTCCGCTACGAGCAGTACTTC.

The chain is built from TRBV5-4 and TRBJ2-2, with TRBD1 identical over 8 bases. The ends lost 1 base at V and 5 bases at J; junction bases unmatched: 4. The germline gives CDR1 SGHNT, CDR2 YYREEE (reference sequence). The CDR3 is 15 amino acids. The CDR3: CASSLRTGLTGELFF. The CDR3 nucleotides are TGTGCCAGCAGCTTGAGGACAGGGCTAACCGGGGAGCTGTTTTTT.

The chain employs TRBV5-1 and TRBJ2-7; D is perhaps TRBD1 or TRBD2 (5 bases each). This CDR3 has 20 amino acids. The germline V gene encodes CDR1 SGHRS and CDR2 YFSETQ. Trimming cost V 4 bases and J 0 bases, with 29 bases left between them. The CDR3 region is CASSNRGSNLPRRSSYEQYF. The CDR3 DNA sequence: TGCGCCAGCAGCAACCGGGGCTCCAACCTACCCCGGCGCAGCTCCTACGAGCAGTACTTC.

The CDR3 DNA is TGTGCCAGCAGGGGACAGGCCCCTCCTTACGAGCAGTACTTC. Translation: CASRGQAPPYEQYF. The chain carries TRBV25-1 and TRBJ2-7, with TRBD1 matching over 8 bases. The germline gives CDR1 MGHDK, CDR2 SYGVNS. The V segment lost 6 bases and the J segment 4 bases; nucleotides outside the gene matches: 8. The CDR3 runs 14 residues.

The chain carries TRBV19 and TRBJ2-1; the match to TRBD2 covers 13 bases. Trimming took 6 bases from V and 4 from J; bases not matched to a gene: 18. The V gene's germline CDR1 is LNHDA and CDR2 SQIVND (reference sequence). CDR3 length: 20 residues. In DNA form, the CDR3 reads TGTGCCAGTAGCCCCCCATCCGGACTAGCGGGGGCCCCTCGGTACAATGAGCAGTTCTTC. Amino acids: CASSPPSGLAGAPRYNEQFF.

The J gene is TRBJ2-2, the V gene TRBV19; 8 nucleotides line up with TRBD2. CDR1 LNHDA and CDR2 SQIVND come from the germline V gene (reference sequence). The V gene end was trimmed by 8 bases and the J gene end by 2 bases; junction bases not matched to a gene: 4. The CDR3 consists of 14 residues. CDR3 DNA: TGTGCCAGTGCGGGGGGACGAAACACCGGGGAGCTGTTTTTT. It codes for CASAGGRNTGELFF. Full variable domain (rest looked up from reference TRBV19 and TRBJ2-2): DGGITQSPKYLFRKEGQNVTLSCEQNLNHDAMYWYRQDPGQGLRLIYYSQIVNDFQKGDIAEGYSVSREKKESFPLTVTSAQKNPTAFYLCASAGGRNTGELFFGEGSRLTVL.

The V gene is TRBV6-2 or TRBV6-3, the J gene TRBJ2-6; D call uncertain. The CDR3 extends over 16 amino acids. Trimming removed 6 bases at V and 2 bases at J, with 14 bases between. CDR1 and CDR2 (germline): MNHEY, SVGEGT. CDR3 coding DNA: TGTGCCAGCAGCCCCGTGGGCGTCACTGGGGCCAACGTCCTGACTTTC. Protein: CASSPVGVTGANVLTF.